This paragraph covers one T cell receptor (beta chain) sequence. Germline loops: CDR1 SGHTA, CDR2 FQGTGA. Trimming pared 5 bases from V and 1 base from J, leaving 16 bases between. The CDR3 has 16 residues. This record comes from a study of shared clonotypes between healthy human individuals. The data were produced by immunoSEQ multiplex PCR, yet TCRdb's version contains in-frame clones alone and is incomplete. The sample has 1.4 million to 1.5 million clones; 95% to 97% are singletons. The sequence came from a man younger than 45 in good health. The specimen sequenced was naive CD4+ T cells sorted from blood. Documented subset: CD45RA+ positively selected. The chain employs TRBV7-3 and TRBJ2-3; D tentatively fits TRBD1 or TRBD2 (5 bases each). CDR3 nucleotide sequence: TGTGCCAGCAGCCTTGGGACCCCCTGGGGCACAGATACGCAGTATTTT. Translated, it gives CASSLGTPWGTDTQYF.